This T cell receptor beta chain is drawn from a study of blood T cells in healthy people across ages. Study-level findings and limits: A strong correlation was found between TCR beta diversity and the percentage of naive T cells. In long-lived donors, naive CD4+ cell counts and diversity exceeded those of aged donors. Without sorted subsets, naive and antigen-experienced compartments could not be conclusively compared.

In the case of this clonotype: Antigen specificity is unknown.

Primers used in a second PCR of about 6 to 11 cycles were a sample-barcoded 5' primer and a J-beta primer mix. The yield of each sample was at least 2.5 million CDR3-containing paired-end reads. TCRdb called the 5' RACE reads again in MiXCR, with one record for every CDR3 protein. This table holds 910,000 or so distinct CDR3 sequences, roughly half found once. Germline CDR1 is SGHTA and CDR2 is FQGNSA. V was cut by 6 bases and J by 4 bases, with 19 bases left in between. This CDR3 spans 15 amino acids. The V and J genes are TRBV7-2 and TRBJ2-7; D is possibly TRBD2 (6 bases). This receptor was identified in a woman aged 60-75 years in good health. The sequenced sample was blood. The CDR3 sequence: CASSAEGRLRYEQYF. In nucleotides, the CDR3 is TGTGCCAGCAGTGCGGAGGGCCGCCTTCGTTACGAGCAGTACTTC.